This record covers a single T cell receptor beta chain. A much bigger clone sits one base away, suggesting this may be a read error. The sample originates from a study of low-dose radiotherapy and immunotherapy resistance in tumors. Study-level background: Every two weeks, cyclophosphamide 200 mg/m2 was infused one day before radiation plus immunotherapy.

After removal of 3 bases from V and 2 bases from J, the junction contained 9 bases not matched to a gene. The length of the CDR3 is 16 residues. The germline V gene has CDR1 SGHRS and CDR2 YFSETQ. Both TCRalpha and TCRbeta chains were reverse transcribed with V-gene-specific primers. The authors ran about 20 PCR cycles to amplify TCRs with a constant-region primer and V-primer adapter. TCRdb re-called the reads with MiXCR, one entry per CDR3 protein. The sample lists tens of thousands of distinct CDR3 sequences; 15% to 20% were seen once. Indicated time point: before trial treatment. Low-dose radiotherapy, low-dose cyclophosphamide, aspirin, ipilimumab and nivolumab were all given to the donors.

The sequenced sample was PBMCs, obtained before treatment. This chain connects TRBV5-1 to TRBJ2-3; 7 bases are shared with TRBD2. The clonotype was recovered from a male donor with prostate cancer. CDR3 amino acids: CASSWVPSGLTDTQYF. CDR3 DNA: TGCGCCAGCAGCTGGGTCCCTAGCGGTCTCACAGATACGCAGTATTTT.